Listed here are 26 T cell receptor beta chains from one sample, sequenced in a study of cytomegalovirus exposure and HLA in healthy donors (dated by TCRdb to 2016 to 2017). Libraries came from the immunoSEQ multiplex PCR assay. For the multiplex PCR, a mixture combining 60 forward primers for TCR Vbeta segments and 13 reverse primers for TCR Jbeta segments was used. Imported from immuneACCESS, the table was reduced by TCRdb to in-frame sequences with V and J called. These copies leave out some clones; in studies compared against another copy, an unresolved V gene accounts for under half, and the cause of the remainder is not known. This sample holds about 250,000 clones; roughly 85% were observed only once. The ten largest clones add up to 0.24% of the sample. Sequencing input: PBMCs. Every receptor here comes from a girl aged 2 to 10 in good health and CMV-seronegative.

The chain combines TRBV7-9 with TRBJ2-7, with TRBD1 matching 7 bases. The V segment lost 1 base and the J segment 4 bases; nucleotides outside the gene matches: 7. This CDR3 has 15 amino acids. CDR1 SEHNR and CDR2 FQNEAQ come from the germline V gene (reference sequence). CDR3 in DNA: TGTGCCAGCAGCTTAGAAGGGGGCGGTAATTACGAGCAGTACTTC. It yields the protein CASSLEGGGNYEQYF.

As DNA, the CDR3 is TGTGCCAGCAGTCCCCCGGGACAAGGAGTGGAAACCTTC. The encoded protein is CASSPPGQGVETF. The chain links TRBV28 to TRBJ1-2; a possible D gene is TRBD1 (6 bases). Trimming pared 5 bases from V and 14 bases from J, leaving 21 bases between. Germline V lookup: CDR1 MDHEN, CDR2 SYDVKM. This CDR3 spans 13 amino acids.

In DNA form, the CDR3 reads TGTGCCAGCAGTGAGGGACAGCTCCTTACCTACGAGCAGTACTTC. The encoded protein is CASSEGQLLTYEQYF. The chain couples TRBV2 to TRBJ2-7, with 7 bases identical to TRBD1. Germline CDR1 reads SNHLY; CDR2 reads FYNNEI. J was trimmed by 2 bases and V by 3 bases; bases with no gene match: 7. The CDR3 spans 15 residues.

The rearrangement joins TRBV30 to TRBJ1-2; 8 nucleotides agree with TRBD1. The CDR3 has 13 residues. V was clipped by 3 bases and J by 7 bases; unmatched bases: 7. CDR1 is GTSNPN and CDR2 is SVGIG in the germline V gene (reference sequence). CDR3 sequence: CAWSRTGRGGYTF. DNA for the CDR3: TGTGCCTGGAGCCGGACAGGGCGCGGTGGCTACACCTTC.

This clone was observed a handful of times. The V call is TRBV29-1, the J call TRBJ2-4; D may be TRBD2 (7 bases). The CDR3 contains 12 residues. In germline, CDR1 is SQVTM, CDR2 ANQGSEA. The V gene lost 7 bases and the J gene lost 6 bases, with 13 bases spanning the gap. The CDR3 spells CSAGASGNIQYF. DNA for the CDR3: TGCAGCGCGGGGGCTAGCGGAAACATTCAGTACTTC.

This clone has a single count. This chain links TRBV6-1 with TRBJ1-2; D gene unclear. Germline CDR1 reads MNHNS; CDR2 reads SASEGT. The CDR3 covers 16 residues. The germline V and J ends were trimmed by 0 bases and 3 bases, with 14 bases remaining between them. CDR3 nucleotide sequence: TGTGCCAGCAGTGAAGCGGCAACAGCTCAATACTATGGCTACACCTTC. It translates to CASSEAATAQYYGYTF.

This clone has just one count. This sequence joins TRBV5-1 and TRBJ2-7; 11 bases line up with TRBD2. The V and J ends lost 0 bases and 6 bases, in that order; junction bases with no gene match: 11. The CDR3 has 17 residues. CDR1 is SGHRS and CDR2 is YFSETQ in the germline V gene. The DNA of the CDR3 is TGCGCCAGCAGCTTGGGTCGGGAGACTAGCGGGGTGGGCGAGCAGTACTTC. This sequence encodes CASSLGRETSGVGEQYF.

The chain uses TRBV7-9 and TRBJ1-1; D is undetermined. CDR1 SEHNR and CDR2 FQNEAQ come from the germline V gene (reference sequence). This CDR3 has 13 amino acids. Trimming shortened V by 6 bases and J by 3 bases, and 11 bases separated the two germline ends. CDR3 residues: CASRSIGDTEAFF. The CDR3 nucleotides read TGTGCCAGCAGATCGATCGGGGACACTGAAGCTTTCTTT.

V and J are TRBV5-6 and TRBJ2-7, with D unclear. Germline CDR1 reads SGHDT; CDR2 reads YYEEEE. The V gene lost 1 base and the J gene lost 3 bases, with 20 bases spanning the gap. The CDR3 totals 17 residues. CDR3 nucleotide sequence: TGTGCCAGCAGCTTGTTGTTCGACACGCCCTACCTCTACGAGCAGTACTTC. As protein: CASSLLFDTPYLYEQYF. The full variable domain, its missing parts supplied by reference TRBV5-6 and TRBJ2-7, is DAGVTQSPTHLIKTRGQQVTLRCSPKSGHDTVSWYQQALGQGPQFIFQYYEEEERQRGNFPDRFSGHQFPNYSSELNVNALLLGDSALYLCASSLLFDTPYLYEQYFGPGTRLTVT.

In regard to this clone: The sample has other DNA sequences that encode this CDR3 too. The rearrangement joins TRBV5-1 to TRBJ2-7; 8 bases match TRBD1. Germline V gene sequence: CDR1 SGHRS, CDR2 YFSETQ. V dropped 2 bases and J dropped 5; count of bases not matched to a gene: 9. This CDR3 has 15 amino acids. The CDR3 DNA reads TGCGCCAGCAGCTTTTCTACAGGGGGTCTCCACGAGCAGTACTTC. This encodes CASSFSTGGLHEQYF.

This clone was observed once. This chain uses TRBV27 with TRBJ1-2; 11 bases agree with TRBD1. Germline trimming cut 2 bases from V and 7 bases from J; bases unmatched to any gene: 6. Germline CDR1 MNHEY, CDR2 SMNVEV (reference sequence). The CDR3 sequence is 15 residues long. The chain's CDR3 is CASSLGTGGKGGYTF. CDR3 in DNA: TGTGCCAGCAGTTTAGGGACAGGGGGAAAGGGTGGCTACACCTTC.

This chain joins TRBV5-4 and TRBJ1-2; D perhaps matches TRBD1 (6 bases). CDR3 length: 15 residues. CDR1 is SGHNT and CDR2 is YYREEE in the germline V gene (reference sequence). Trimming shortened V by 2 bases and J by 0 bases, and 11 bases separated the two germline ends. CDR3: CASSFRTDTNYGYTF. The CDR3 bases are TGTGCCAGCAGCTTTCGGACAGATACTAACTATGGCTACACCTTC.

CDR3 DNA sequence: TGTGCCAGCGCGCCTACTAGCGGAGGTTGGGTTTCCTACGAGCAGTACTTC. It codes for CASAPTSGGWVSYEQYF. The genes are TRBV19 and TRBJ2-7, with 8 bases lining up with TRBD2. Germline assignment: CDR1 LNHDA and CDR2 SQIVND (reference sequence). The CDR3 length is 17 residues. V shed 9 bases and J 1 base; nucleotides not matched to a gene: 17.

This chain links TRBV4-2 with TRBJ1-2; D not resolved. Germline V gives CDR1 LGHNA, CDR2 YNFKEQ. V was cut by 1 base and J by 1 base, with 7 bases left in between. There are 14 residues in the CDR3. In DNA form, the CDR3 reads TGTGCCAGCAGCCAAGTCGAGGGTAACTATGGCTACACCTTC. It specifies CASSQVEGNYGYTF.

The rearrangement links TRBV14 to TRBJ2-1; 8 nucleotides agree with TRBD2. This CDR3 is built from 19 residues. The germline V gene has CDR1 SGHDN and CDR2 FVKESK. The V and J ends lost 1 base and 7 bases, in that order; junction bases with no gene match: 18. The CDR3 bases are TGTGCCAGCAGCCAAGTCGGTTCCGGGCGGTCGGGAGGGACGAATGAGCAGTTCTTC. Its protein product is CASSQVGSGRSGGTNEQFF.

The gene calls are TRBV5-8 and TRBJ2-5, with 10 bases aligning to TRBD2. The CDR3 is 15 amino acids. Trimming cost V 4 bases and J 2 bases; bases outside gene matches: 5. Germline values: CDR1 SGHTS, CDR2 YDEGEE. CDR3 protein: CASSVGTSEQETQYF. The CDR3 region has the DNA TGTGCCAGCAGCGTCGGGACTAGCGAGCAAGAGACCCAGTACTTC.

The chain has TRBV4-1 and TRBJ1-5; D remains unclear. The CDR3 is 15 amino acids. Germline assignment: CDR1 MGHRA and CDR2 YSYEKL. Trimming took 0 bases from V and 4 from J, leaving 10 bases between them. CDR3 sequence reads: CASSQDPIGNQPQHF. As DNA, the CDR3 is TGCGCCAGCAGCCAAGATCCCATCGGTAATCAGCCCCAGCATTTT.

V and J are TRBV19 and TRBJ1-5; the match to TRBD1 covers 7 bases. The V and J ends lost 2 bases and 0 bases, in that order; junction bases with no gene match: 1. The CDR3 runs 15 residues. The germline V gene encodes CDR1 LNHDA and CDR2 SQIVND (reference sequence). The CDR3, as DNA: TGTGCCAGTAGTATAACAGGGGATAGCAATCAGCCCCAGCATTTT. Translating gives CASSITGDSNQPQHF.

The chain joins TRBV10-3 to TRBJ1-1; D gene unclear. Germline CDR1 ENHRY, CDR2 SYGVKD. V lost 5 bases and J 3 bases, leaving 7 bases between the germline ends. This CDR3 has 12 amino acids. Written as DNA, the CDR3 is TGTGCCATCAGTCCCCGGGACACTGAAGCTTTCTTT. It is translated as CAISPRDTEAFF.

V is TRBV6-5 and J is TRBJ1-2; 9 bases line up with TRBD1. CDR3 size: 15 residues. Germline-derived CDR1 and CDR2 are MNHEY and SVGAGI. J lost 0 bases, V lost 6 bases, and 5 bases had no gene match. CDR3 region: CASRGTGPSNYGYTF. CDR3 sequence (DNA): TGTGCCAGCAGAGGGACAGGGCCCTCTAACTATGGCTACACCTTC.

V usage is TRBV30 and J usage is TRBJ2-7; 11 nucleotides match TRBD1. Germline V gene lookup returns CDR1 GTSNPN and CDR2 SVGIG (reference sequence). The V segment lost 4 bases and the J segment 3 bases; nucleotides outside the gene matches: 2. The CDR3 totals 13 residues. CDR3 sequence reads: CAWMGQGDYEQYF. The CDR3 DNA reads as TGTGCCTGGATGGGACAGGGGGACTACGAGCAGTACTTC.

The CDR3 here is CAWSTGLANEKLFF. The CDR3 coding sequence is TGTGCCTGGAGTACAGGGTTAGCTAATGAAAAACTGTTTTTT. V and J are TRBV30 and TRBJ1-4; TRBD1 is a possible D gene (6 bases). The V and J ends lost 2 bases and 3 bases respectively, with 10 bases between them. Germline-derived CDR1 and CDR2 are GTSNPN and SVGIG (reference sequence). This CDR3 has 14 amino acids.

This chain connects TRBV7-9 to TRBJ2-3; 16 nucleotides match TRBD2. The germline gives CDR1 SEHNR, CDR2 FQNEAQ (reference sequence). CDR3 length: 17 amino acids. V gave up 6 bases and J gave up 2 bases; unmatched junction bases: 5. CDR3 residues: CASSSGTSGGATDTQYF. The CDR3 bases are TGTGCCAGCAGTTCCGGGACTAGCGGGGGGGCCACAGATACGCAGTATTTT.

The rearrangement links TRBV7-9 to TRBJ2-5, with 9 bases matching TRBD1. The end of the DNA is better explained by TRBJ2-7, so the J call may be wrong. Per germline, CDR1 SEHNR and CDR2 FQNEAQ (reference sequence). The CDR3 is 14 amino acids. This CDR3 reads CASSLEQGADEQYF. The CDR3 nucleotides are TGTGCCAGCAGCTTAGAACAGGGGGCTGACGAGCAGTACTTC.

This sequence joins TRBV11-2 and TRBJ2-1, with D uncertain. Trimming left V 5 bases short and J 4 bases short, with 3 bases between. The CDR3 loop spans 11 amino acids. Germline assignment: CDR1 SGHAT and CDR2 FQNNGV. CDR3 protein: CASSQYNEQFF. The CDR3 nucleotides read TGTGCCAGCAGCCAGTACAATGAGCAGTTCTTC.

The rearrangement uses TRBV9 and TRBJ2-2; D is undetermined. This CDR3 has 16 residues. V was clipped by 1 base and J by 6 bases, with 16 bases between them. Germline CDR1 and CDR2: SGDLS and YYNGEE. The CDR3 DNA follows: TGTGCCAGCAGCGTATATCCGACTGGCACCGCCGGGGAGCTGTTTTTT. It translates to CASSVYPTGTAGELFF.